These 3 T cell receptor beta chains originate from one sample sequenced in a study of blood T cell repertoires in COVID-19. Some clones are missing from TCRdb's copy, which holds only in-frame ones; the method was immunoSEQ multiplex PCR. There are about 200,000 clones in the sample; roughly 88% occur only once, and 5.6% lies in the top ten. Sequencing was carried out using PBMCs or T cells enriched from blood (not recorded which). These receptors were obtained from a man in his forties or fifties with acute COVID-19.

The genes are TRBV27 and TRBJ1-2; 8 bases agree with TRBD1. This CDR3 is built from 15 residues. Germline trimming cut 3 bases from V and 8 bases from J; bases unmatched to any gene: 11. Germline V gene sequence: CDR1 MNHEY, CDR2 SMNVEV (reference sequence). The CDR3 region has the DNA TGTGCCAGCAGTTTCCGGGGACAGGCTGGGTACGGCTACACCTTC. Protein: CASSFRGQAGYGYTF.

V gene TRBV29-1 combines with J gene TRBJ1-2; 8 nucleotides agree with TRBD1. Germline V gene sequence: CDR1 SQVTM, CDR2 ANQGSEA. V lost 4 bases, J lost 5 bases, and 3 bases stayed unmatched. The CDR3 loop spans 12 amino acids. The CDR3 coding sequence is TGCAGCGTTGCCGGGACAGGTTATGGCTACACCTTC. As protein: CSVAGTGYGYTF.

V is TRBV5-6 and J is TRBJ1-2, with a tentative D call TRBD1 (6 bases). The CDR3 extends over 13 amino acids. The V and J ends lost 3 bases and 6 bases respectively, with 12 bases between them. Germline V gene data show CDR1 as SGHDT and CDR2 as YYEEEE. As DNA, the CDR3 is TGTGCCAGCAGCTGGGGGCGTCGGGATGGCTACACCTTC. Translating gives CASSWGRRDGYTF.